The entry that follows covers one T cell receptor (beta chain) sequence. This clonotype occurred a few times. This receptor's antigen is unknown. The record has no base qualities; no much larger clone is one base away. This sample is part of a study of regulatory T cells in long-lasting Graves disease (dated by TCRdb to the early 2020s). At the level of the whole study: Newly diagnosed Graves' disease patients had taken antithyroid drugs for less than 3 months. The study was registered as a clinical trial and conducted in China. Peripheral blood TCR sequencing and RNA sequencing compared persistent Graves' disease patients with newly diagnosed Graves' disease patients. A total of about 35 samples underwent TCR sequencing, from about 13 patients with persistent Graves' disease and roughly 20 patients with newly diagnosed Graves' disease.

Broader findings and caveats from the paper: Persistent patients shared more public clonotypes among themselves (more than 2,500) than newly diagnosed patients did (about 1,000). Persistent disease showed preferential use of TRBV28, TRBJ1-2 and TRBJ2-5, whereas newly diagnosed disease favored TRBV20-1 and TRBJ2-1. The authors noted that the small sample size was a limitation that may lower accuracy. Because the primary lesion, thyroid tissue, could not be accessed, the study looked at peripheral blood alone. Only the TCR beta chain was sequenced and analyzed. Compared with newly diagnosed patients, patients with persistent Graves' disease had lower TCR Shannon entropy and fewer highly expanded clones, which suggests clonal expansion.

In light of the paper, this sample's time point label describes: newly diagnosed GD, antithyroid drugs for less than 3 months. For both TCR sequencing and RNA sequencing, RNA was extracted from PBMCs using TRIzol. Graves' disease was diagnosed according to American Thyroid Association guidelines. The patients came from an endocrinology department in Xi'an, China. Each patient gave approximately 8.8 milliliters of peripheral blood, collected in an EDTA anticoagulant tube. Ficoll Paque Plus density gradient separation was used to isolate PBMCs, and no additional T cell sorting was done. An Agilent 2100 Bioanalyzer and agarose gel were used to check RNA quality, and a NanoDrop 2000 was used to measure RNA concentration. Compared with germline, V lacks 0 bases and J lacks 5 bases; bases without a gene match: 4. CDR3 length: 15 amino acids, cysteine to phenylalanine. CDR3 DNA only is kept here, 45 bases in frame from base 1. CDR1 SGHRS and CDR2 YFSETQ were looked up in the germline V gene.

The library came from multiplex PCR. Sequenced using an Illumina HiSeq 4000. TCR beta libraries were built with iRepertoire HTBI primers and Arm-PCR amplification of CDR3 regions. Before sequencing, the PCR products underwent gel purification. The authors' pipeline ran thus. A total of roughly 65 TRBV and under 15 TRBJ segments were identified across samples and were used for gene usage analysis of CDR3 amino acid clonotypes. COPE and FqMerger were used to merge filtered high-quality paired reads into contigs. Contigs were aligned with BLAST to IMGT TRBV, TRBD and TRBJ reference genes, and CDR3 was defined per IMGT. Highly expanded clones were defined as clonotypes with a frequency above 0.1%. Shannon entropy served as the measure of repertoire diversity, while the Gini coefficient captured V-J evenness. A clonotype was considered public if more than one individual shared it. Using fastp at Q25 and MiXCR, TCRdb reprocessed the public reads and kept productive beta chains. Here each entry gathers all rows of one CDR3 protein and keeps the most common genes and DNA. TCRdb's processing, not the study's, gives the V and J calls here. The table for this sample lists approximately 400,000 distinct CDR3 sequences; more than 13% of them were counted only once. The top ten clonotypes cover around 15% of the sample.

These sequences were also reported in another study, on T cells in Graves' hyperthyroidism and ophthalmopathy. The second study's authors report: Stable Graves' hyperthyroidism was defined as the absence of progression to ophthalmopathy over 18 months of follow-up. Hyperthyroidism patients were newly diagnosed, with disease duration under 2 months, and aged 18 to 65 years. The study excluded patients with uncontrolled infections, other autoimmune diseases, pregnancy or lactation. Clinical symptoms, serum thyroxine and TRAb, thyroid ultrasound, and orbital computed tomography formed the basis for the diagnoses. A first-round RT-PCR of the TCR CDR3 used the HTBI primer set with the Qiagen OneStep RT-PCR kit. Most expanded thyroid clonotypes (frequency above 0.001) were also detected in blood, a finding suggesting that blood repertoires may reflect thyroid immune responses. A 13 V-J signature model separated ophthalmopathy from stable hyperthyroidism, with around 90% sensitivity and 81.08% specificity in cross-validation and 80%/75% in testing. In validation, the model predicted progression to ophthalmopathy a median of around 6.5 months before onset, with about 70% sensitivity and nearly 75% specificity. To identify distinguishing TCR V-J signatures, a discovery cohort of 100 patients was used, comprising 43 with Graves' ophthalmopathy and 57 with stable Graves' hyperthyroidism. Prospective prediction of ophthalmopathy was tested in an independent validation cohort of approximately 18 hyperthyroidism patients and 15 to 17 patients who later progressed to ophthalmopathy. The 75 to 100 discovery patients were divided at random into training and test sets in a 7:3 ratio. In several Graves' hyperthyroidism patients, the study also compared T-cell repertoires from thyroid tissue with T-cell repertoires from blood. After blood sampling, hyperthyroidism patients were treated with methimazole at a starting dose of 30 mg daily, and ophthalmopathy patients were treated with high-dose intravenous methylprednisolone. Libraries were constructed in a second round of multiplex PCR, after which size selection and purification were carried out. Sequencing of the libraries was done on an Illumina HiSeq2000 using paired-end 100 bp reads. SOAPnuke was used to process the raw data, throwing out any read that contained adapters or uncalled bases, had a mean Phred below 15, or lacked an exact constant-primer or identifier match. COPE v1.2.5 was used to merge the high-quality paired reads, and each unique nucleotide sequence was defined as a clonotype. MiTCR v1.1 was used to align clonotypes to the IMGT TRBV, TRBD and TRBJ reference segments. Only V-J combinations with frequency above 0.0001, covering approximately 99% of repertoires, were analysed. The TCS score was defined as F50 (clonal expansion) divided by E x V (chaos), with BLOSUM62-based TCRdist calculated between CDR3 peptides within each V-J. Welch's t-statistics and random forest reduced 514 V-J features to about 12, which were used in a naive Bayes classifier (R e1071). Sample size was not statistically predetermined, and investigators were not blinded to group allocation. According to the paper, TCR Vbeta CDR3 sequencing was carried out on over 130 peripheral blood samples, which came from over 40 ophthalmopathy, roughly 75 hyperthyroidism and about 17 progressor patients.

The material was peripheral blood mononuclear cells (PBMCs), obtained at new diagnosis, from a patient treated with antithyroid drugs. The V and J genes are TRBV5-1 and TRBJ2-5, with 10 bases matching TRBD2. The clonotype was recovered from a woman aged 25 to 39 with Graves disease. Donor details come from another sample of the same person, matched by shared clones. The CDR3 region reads CASSLDSGRLETQYF. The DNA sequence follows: TGCGCCAGCAGCTTGGATAGCGGGAGGTTGGAGACCCAGTACTTC.